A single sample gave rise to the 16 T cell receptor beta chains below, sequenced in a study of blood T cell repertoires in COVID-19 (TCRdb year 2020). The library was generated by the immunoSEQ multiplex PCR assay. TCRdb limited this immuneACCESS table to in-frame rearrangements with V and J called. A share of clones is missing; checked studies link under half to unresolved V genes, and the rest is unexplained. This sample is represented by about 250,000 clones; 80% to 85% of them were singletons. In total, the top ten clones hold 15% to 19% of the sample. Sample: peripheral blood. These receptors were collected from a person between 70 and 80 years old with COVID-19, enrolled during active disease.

Here the CDR3 reads CASSYLSGTSYEQYF. The CDR3 region has the DNA TGTGCCAGCAGCTACCTTAGCGGGACCTCCTACGAGCAGTACTTC. This chain joins TRBV11-2 and TRBJ2-7, with TRBD2 identical over 8 bases. With 4 bases clipped from V and 0 bases from J, the junction kept 5 bases outside the gene matches. CDR1 is SGHAT, CDR2 FQNNGV, per germline. This CDR3 region has 15 residues.

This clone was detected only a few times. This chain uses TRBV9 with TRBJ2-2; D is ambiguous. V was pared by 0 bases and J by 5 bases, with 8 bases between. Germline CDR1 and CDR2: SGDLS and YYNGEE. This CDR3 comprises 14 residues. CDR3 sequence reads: CASSVVPETGELFF. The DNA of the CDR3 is TGTGCCAGCAGCGTAGTGCCGGAGACCGGGGAGCTGTTTTTT.

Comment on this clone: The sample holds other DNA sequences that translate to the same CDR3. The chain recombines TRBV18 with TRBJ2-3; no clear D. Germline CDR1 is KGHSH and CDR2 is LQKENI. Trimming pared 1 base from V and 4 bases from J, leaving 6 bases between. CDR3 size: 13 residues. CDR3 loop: CASSPLEADTQYF. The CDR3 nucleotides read TGTGCCAGCTCACCACTTGAGGCAGATACGCAGTATTTT. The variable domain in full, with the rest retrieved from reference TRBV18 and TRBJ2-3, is NAGVMQNPRHLVRRRGQEARLRCSPMKGHSHVYWYRQLPEEGLKFMVYLQKENIIDESGMPKERFSAEFPKEGPSILRIQQVVRGDSAAYFCASSPLEADTQYFGPGTRLTVL.

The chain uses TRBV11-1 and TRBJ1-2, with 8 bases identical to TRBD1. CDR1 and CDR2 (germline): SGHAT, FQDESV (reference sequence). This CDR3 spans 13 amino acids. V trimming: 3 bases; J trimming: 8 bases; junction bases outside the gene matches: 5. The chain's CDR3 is CASSFSQGAGYTF. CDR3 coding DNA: TGTGCCAGCAGCTTCTCCCAGGGGGCGGGCTACACCTTC.

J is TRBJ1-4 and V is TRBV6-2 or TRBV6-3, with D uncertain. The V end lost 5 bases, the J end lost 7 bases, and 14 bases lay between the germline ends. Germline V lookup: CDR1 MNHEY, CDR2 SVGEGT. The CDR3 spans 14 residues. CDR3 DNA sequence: TGTGCCAGCAGTATAGATCCGTCGGGTGAAAAACTGTTTTTT. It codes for CASSIDPSGEKLFF.

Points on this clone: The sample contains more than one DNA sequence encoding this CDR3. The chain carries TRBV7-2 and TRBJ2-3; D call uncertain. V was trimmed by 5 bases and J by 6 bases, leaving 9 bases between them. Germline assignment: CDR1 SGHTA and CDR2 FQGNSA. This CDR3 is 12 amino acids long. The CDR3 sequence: CASSPQADTQYF. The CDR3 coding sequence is TGTGCCAGCAGCCCCCAGGCGGATACGCAGTATTTT.

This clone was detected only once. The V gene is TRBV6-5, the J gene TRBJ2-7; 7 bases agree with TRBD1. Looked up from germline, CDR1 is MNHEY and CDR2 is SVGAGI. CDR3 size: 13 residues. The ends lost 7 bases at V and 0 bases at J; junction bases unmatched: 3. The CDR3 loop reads CASIGTDSYEQYF. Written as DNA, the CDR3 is TGTGCCAGCATCGGGACAGACTCCTACGAGCAGTACTTC.

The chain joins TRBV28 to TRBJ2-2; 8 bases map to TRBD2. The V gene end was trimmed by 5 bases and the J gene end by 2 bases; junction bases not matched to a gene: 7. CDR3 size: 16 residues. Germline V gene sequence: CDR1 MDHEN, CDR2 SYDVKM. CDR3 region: CASSPGGGLNTGELFF. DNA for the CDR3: TGTGCCAGCAGTCCTGGCGGGGGGCTTAACACCGGGGAGCTGTTTTTT.

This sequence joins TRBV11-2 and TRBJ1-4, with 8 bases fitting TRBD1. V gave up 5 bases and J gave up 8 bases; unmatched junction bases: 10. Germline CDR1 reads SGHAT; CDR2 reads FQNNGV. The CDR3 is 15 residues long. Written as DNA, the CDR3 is TGTGCCAGCAGCCCAGGGGGCGGCTCGGGGGAAAAACTGTTTTTT. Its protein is CASSPGGGSGEKLFF.

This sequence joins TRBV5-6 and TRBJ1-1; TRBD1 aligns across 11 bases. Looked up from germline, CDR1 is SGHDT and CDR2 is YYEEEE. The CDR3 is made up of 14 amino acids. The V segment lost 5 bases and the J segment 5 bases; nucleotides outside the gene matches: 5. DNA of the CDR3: TGTGCCAGCAGTCGGACAGGGGGCGGAACTGAAGCTTTCTTT. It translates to CASSRTGGGTEAFF.

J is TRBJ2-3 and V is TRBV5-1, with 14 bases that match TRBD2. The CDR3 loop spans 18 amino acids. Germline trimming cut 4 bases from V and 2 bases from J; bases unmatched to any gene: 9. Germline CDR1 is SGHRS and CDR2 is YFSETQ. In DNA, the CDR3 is TGCGCCAGCAGCCGACTAGCGGGAGGGCTATTTTTCACAGATACGCAGTATTTT. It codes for CASSRLAGGLFFTDTQYF.

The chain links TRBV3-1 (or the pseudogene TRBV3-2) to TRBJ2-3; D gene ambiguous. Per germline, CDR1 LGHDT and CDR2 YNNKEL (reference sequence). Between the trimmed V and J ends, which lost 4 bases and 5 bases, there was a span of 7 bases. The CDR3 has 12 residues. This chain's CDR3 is CASSLDLDTQYF. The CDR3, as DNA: TGTGCCAGCAGCCTTGACTTAGATACGCAGTATTTT.

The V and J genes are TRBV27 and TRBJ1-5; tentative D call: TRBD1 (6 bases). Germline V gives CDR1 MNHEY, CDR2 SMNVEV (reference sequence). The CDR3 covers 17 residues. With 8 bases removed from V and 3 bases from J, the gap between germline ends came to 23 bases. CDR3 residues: CASGSLGPTGVNQPQHF. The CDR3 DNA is TGTGCCAGCGGATCTTTAGGTCCGACAGGCGTCAATCAGCCCCAGCATTTT.

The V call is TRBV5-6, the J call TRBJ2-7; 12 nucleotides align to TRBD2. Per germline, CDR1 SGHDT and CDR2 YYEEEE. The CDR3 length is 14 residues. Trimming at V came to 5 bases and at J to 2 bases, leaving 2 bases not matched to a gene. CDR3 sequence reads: CASRGLAGTYEQYF. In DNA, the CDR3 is TGTGCCAGCAGAGGACTAGCGGGGACCTACGAGCAGTACTTC.

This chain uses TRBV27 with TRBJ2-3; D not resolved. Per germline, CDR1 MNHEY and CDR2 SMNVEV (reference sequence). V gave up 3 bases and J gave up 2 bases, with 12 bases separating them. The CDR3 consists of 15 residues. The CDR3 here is CASSFLAAFTDTQYF. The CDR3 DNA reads TGTGCCAGCAGTTTTTTGGCGGCCTTCACAGATACGCAGTATTTT.

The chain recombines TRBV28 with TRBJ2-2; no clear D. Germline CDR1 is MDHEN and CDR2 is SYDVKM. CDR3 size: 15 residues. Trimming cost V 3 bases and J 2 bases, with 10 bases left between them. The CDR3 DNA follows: TGTGCCAGCAGTTTTGGCGGCGGAAACACCGGGGAGCTGTTTTTT. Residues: CASSFGGGNTGELFF. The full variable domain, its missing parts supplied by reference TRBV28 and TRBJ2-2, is DVKVTQSSRYLVKRTGEKVFLECVQDMDHENMFWYRQDPGLGLRLIYFSYDVKMKEKGDIPEGYSVSREKKERFSLILESASTNQTSMYLCASSFGGGNTGELFFGEGSRLTVL.